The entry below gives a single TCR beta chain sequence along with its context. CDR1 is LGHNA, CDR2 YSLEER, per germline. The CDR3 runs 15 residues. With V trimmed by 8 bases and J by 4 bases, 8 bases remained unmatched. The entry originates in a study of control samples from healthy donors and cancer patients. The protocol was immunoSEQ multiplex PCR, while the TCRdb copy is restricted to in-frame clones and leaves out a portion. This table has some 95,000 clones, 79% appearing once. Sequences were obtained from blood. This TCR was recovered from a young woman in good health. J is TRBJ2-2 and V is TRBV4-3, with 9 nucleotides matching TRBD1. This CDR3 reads CASAPGTGPTGELFF. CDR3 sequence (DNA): TGCGCCAGCGCCCCCGGGACAGGGCCCACCGGGGAGCTGTTTTTT.